A single sample gave rise to the 30 T cell receptor beta chains below, sequenced in a study of OX40 agonist ivuxolimab in advanced cancers. Library creation used the immunoSEQ multiplex PCR assay. TCRdb carries this immuneACCESS record with in-frame sequences only. Its versions omit some clonotypes, under half of them owing to an unresolved V gene in the studies checked, with the rest unexplained. A total of around 69,000 clones appear in this sample, 70% to 85% of them only once. The ten top clones hold under 2% of the sample. The source material was CD4+ or CD8+ T cells sorted from blood, sampled in a trial of the OX40 agonist ivuxolimab. Source of these receptors: an adult with an advanced solid tumor such as melanoma, head and neck, liver or kidney cancer.

The table lists this clone with a count of one. The chain employs TRBV7-3 and TRBJ2-3; no clear D gene. V was trimmed by 1 base and J by 0 bases, leaving 8 bases between them. The CDR3 is 15 residues long. Per the germline V gene, CDR1 is SGHTA and CDR2 is FQGTGA. As DNA, the CDR3 is TGTGCCAGCAGCTTAAACCCTGATAGCACAGATACGCAGTATTTT. It yields the protein CASSLNPDSTDTQYF.

The rearrangement uses TRBV7-9 and TRBJ2-5; D might be TRBD1 (6 bases). The V end lost 7 bases, the J end lost 2 bases, and 14 bases lay between the germline ends. CDR1 is SEHNR and CDR2 is FQNEAQ in the germline V gene (reference sequence). The CDR3 covers 14 residues. The CDR3 region is CASNLGGQQETQYF. The CDR3 DNA follows: TGTGCCAGCAACTTGGGTGGACAGCAAGAGACCCAGTACTTC.

The V and J genes are TRBV27 and TRBJ2-7, with TRBD1 matching 9 bases. This CDR3 is 15 amino acids long. Germline lookup yields CDR1 MNHEY and CDR2 SMNVEV (reference sequence). V shed 6 bases and J 4 bases; nucleotides not matched to a gene: 10. This chain's CDR3 is CASSRVQGQGYEQYF. CDR3 sequence (DNA): TGTGCCAGCAGCCGAGTGCAAGGACAGGGGTACGAGCAGTACTTC.

CDR3 DNA: TGTGCCAGCAGTGAAGGACAGGGGAACACTGAAGCTTTCTTT. This encodes CASSEGQGNTEAFF. The chain links TRBV6-1 to TRBJ1-1; 7 nucleotides align to TRBD1. This CDR3 has 14 residues. Germline lookup yields CDR1 MNHNS and CDR2 SASEGT. After removal of 1 base from V and 1 base from J, the junction contained 0 bases not matched to a gene.

This rearrangement joins TRBV28 to TRBJ1-5; D is unresolved. V was cut by 8 bases and J by 1 base, with 6 bases left in between. This CDR3 is 12 amino acids long. From germline, CDR1 is MDHEN and CDR2 SYDVKM. CDR3 DNA sequence: TGTGCCAGCTTAGAGAGCAATCAGCCCCAGCATTTT. Translated, it gives CASLESNQPQHF.

V usage is TRBV19 and J usage is TRBJ1-5; D not resolved. Trimming took 5 bases from V and 5 from J, leaving 10 bases between them. The germline V gene has CDR1 LNHDA and CDR2 SQIVND (reference sequence). This CDR3 comprises 13 residues. DNA of the CDR3: TGTGCCAGTAGTTTGATTCGTGATCAGCCCCAGCATTTT. Its translation: CASSLIRDQPQHF.

This sequence joins TRBV6-1 and TRBJ1-5, with D perhaps TRBD1 (5 bases). This CDR3 has 14 residues. V lost 1 base, J lost 4 bases, and 8 bases lay in between. Germline V CDR1 and CDR2: MNHNS, SASEGT. The CDR3 protein is CASSEGAGNQPQHF. CDR3 sequence (DNA): TGTGCCAGCAGTGAAGGGGCAGGGAATCAGCCCCAGCATTTT.

This clone has a single count. This sequence joins TRBV7-3 and TRBJ2-3, with 7 bases lining up with TRBD2. Unmatched junction bases numbered 3, after V lost 2 bases and J lost 4 bases. CDR1 and CDR2 (germline): SGHTA, FQGTGA. This CDR3 is built from 14 residues. CDR3 DNA: TGTGCCAGCAGCTTAGGGGGGAGGGCAGATACGCAGTATTTT. This encodes CASSLGGRADTQYF.

V and J are TRBV5-5 and TRBJ1-5; D gene ambiguous. V lost 4 bases and J 0 bases, leaving 5 bases between the germline ends. The CDR3 is 13 amino acids. Germline V lookup: CDR1 SGHKS, CDR2 YYEKEE (reference sequence). CDR3 residues: CASSGSSNQPQHF. Here the CDR3 DNA reads TGTGCCAGCAGCGGGAGTAGCAATCAGCCCCAGCATTTT.

The chain recombines TRBV18 with TRBJ2-2, with 8 bases that match TRBD1. Germline V gene lookup returns CDR1 KGHSH and CDR2 LQKENI. The CDR3 is made up of 14 amino acids. Losses at the gene ends were 5 bases for V and 6 bases for J; bases not matched to a gene: 5. The CDR3 coding sequence is TGTGCCAGCTCATCGACAGGGGATGCCGGGGAGCTGTTTTTT. Residues: CASSSTGDAGELFF.

The rearrangement joins TRBV7-8 to TRBJ2-6, with a tentative D call TRBD2 (5 bases). V was pared by 6 bases and J by 4 bases, with 13 bases between. The CDR3 totals 15 residues. The germline V gene encodes CDR1 SGHVS and CDR2 FQNEAQ. CDR3 sequence reads: CASRKLVLGANVLTF. CDR3 DNA sequence: TGTGCCAGCAGGAAACTAGTCCTCGGGGCCAACGTCCTGACTTTC.

For this clone: One end of the junction fails to match germline, which may point to a read error. The chain joins TRBV5-4 to TRBJ1-1, with D maybe TRBD1 (6 bases). The CDR3 has 13 residues. Germline CDR1 reads SGHNT; CDR2 reads YYREEE (reference sequence). The CDR3 loop reads CTSSVTGNTEAFF. The CDR3 nucleotides read TGTACCAGCAGCGTGACAGGGAACACTGAAGCTTTCTTT.

This clone came up once. The chain links TRBV5-6 to TRBJ2-3; the match to TRBD2 covers 8 bases. The germline V gene encodes CDR1 SGHDT and CDR2 YYEEEE. The CDR3 loop spans 16 amino acids. With V trimmed by 4 bases and J by 2 bases, 9 bases remained unmatched. For the CDR3, the DNA is TGTGCCAGCAGCCTGAGGGGACTAGTAACCACAGATACGCAGTATTTT. Protein product: CASSLRGLVTTDTQYF.

The chain employs TRBV5-1 and TRBJ1-6; the D is unclear. V gave up 0 bases and J gave up 10 bases, with 17 bases separating them. This CDR3 is built from 16 residues. Germline assignment: CDR1 SGHRS and CDR2 YFSETQ. The CDR3 protein is CASSLEAGNSGSPLHF. The CDR3 region has the DNA TGCGCCAGCAGCTTGGAAGCGGGAAACAGCGGCTCACCCCTCCACTTT.

The chain has TRBV6-6 and TRBJ2-5; 8 bases match TRBD1. Near its end, the DNA agrees better with TRBJ2-7, so the J call may be wrong. CDR3 length: 13 residues. From germline, CDR1 is MNHNY and CDR2 SVGAGI (reference sequence). The CDR3, as DNA: TGTGCCAGCAGTCGGACAGGGAGCTACGAGCAGTACTTC. Its translation: CASSRTGSYEQYF.

The rearrangement joins TRBV15 to TRBJ1-5, with D maybe TRBD1 (6 bases). Germline CDR1 reads LNHNV; CDR2 reads YYDKDF (reference sequence). V shed 5 bases and J shed 9 bases, with 17 bases lying between them. This CDR3 is built from 14 residues. The DNA for the CDR3 is TGTGCCACCAGCTTACAGGGCCACCAGGCGCCCCAGCATTTT. This translates into CATSLQGHQAPQHF.

The CDR3 sequence: CASSLGRSNEQFF. In DNA form, the CDR3 reads TGTGCCAGCAGCTTGGGGCGTTCTAATGAGCAGTTCTTC. This chain connects TRBV7-2 to TRBJ2-1; D is possibly TRBD1 (5 bases). The CDR3 contains 13 residues. Germline V gene sequence: CDR1 SGHTA, CDR2 FQGNSA. V lost 3 bases, J lost 7 bases, and 10 bases lay in between.

V gene TRBV19 combines with J gene TRBJ1-5; 9 nucleotides line up with TRBD1. This CDR3 contains 15 residues. V was pared by 6 bases and J by 4 bases, with 7 bases of the junction left unmatched. Germline V CDR1 and CDR2: LNHDA, SQIVND (reference sequence). CDR3 DNA sequence: TGTGCCAGTAGCCCGATACAGGGGGCTAATCAGCCCCAGCATTTT. The encoded protein is CASSPIQGANQPQHF. Using reference TRBV19 and TRBJ1-5 for the parts outside the CDR3, the full variable domain is DGGITQSPKYLFRKEGQNVTLSCEQNLNHDAMYWYRQDPGQGLRLIYYSQIVNDFQKGDIAEGYSVSREKKESFPLTVTSAQKNPTAFYLCASSPIQGANQPQHFGDGTRLSIL.

V usage is TRBV5-1 and J usage is TRBJ2-2; 7 nucleotides line up with TRBD1. The J segment lost 1 base and the V segment lost 4 bases, leaving 1 base of the junction unmatched. The CDR3 runs to 14 residues. Germline V gives CDR1 SGHRS, CDR2 YFSETQ. The CDR3 region has the DNA TGCGCCAGCAGCGGACAGGTGAACACCGGGGAGCTGTTTTTT. It encodes CASSGQVNTGELFF.

This chain links TRBV7-8 with TRBJ2-7; D may be TRBD1 or TRBD2 (5 bases each). Trimming removed 6 bases at V and 5 bases at J, with 17 bases between. Germline V lookup: CDR1 SGHVS, CDR2 FQNEAQ. CDR3 length: 14 amino acids. Here the CDR3 reads CASSSGVRGNEQYF. The CDR3 DNA is TGTGCCAGCAGTTCCGGGGTAAGGGGAAACGAGCAGTACTTC.

The V gene is TRBV20-1, the J gene TRBJ2-1; perhaps TRBD2 as D (5 bases). The CDR3 totals 10 residues. Germline V lookup: CDR1 DFQATT, CDR2 SNEGSKA (reference sequence). Trimming took off 7 bases at V and 5 bases at J, with 6 bases between the two ends. This CDR3 is CSGADNEQFF. CDR3 DNA sequence: TGCAGTGGAGCGGACAATGAGCAGTTCTTC.

The rearrangement joins TRBV5-1 to TRBJ1-1; 7 bases map to TRBD1. The CDR3 totals 15 residues. V dropped 4 bases and J dropped 4; count of bases not matched to a gene: 10. Per the germline V gene, CDR1 is SGHRS and CDR2 is YFSETQ. CDR3 coding DNA: TGCGCCAGCAGCCGACAGGGCTGGGGGCCCACTGAAGCTTTCTTT. Translated, it gives CASSRQGWGPTEAFF.

This clone was observed a single time. This sequence joins TRBV7-9 and TRBJ1-3; a possible D gene is TRBD1 (6 bases). Trimming removed 4 bases from V and 2 bases from J, with 9 bases in between. Germline loops: CDR1 SEHNR, CDR2 FQNEAQ (reference sequence). The CDR3 extends over 14 amino acids. CDR3 coding DNA: TGTGCCAGCAGCTGGAGGGGGGCTGGAAACACCATATATTTT. As protein: CASSWRGAGNTIYF.

The rearrangement uses TRBV28 and TRBJ2-3; D remains ambiguous. The ends were cut back, 7 bases at V and 2 bases at J, with 13 bases in the middle. The germline V gene has CDR1 MDHEN and CDR2 SYDVKM. CDR3 length equals 14 residues. This chain's CDR3 is CASIRRSFTDTQYF. The CDR3, as DNA: TGTGCCAGCATTCGACGGAGCTTCACAGATACGCAGTATTTT.

J is TRBJ2-7 and V is TRBV5-1; no clear D gene. CDR3 length: 14 residues. Trimming took 0 bases from V and 6 from J, leaving 13 bases between them. From germline, CDR1 is SGHRS and CDR2 YFSETQ. The CDR3 DNA sequence: TGCGCCAGCAGCTTGGGTCCAGAAGACCGCGAGCAGTACTTC. This codes for CASSLGPEDREQYF.

There are a few counts of this clone. J is TRBJ1-2 and V is TRBV7-8; 7 positions match TRBD1. Germline CDR1 SGHVS, CDR2 FQNEAQ. The CDR3 is made up of 13 amino acids. Trimming cost V 3 bases and J 4 bases; bases outside gene matches: 2. Here the CDR3 reads CASSFRQGYGYTF. Here the CDR3 DNA reads TGTGCCAGCAGCTTCAGACAGGGCTATGGCTACACCTTC.

The J gene is TRBJ1-4, the V gene TRBV2; D is ambiguous. Trimming cost V 6 bases and J 8 bases, with 16 bases left between them. Germline loops: CDR1 SNHLY, CDR2 FYNNEI. This CDR3 is 14 amino acids long. The CDR3 DNA reads as TGTGCCAGCAGCGAGGGTCGCCCCCCCGAAAAACTGTTTTTT. This codes for CASSEGRPPEKLFF.

Remarks on this clone: The junction shows a germline mismatch at one end, possibly a read error. CDR3 residues: CASSLVYGAKYEQYF. The DNA of the CDR3 is TGTGCTAGCAGCTTAGTCTATGGGGCCAAATACGAGCAGTACTTC. The genes are TRBV7-7 and TRBJ2-7; a possible D gene is TRBD1 (5 bases). This CDR3 has 15 residues. Per germline, CDR1 SSHAT and CDR2 FNYEAQ (reference sequence).

The chain carries TRBV5-1 and TRBJ1-6; D gene uncertain. CDR1 and CDR2 (germline): SGHRS, YFSETQ. This CDR3 region has 13 residues. Trimming removed 6 bases from V and 9 bases from J, with 13 bases in between. The chain's CDR3 is CASTRWAGSPLHF. The DNA for the CDR3 is TGCGCCAGCACCCGGTGGGCTGGTTCACCCCTCCACTTT.

The chain is built from TRBV14 and TRBJ2-5, with 9 bases lining up with TRBD1. Trimming took 1 base from V and 4 from J; bases not matched to a gene: 16. CDR3 length equals 19 residues. CDR1 SGHDN and CDR2 FVKESK come from the germline V gene. The CDR3 reads CASSQGTGAYLRARETQYF. The CDR3 DNA reads as TGTGCCAGCAGCCAAGGGACAGGGGCCTATCTAAGAGCCCGAGAGACCCAGTACTTC.